Listed below are T cell receptor beta chains from one sample, sequenced in a study of blood T cell repertoires in COVID-19. Measured with immunoSEQ multiplex PCR; TCRdb has only the in-frame clones, and not every one. This sample has roughly 250,000 clones, with just over 90% found just once. Source material: PBMCs or T cells enriched from blood (not recorded which). The origin of the receptors is a young woman who had recovered from COVID-19. The CDR3 runs from the conserved cysteine through the conserved F or W.

TRBV2	CASRRQFSSGNTIYF
TRBV28	CASSYTGEQYF
TRBV6-5	CASSPREDYEQYF
TRBV11-3	CASSDGVGWGNTEAFF
TRBV4-2	CASSQDLAGGRGQYF
TRBV4-1	CASSRVLPGQGATNEKLFF
TRBV21-1	CASSKAYWEGFPTEAFF
TRBV21-1	CAKHDPGLAASSTDTQYF
TRBV7-8	CASSPRTGRNTIYF
TRBV7-2	CASSLPGLGYTF
TRBV19	CASTGQSLTGELFF
TRBV21-1	CAKRQLTSYGYTF
TRBV2	CATISGSGGDEQFF
TRBV3-1/TRBV3-2	CASSMTSYEQYF
TRBV7-3	CASSLTGTGDGYTF
TRBV10-2	CASSEWRQTNTEAFF
TRBV9	CASSVQTGLGTEAFF
TRBV28	CASTPSGTISSYNEQFF
TRBV6-5	CASGTAMNTEAFF
TRBV7-9	CASSPSGNANTEAFF
TRBV6-6	CASSLRGPNTEAFF
TRBV2	CASSDQGKDSPLHF
TRBV11-3	CASRSPGGNTEAFF
TRBV4-2	CASSPGDGTGVDTQYF
TRBV7-3	CASSLLGGASTGELFF
TRBV5-6	CASSWTSGAPRTGELFF